The present T cell receptor beta chain was sequenced within a study of CD8+CD57+ T cells in acquired aplastic anemia. Turning to the study itself: The mean DNA yield obtained from sorted CD4+ and CD8+ cells came to approximately 3.2 ug.

TCR beta VDJ and CDR3 were profiled, and genomic DNA was the template. TCRdb passed the reads through MiXCR, listing each CDR3 protein once. This sample yields 150,000 to 180,000 distinct CDR3 sequences, of which roughly half are seen a single time; roughly 12% belongs to the top ten. This clonotype occurred once. Its target is unknown. Study-level results: Statistical testing detected no significant gap in CD8+ Simpson's diversity between patients and controls. In common between the patients and the controls were approximately 28 CD8+ CDR3 sequences.

Selection for sequencing was limited to patients who had shown CD8+CD57+ cell expansion by flow cytometry. With no exception, the patients had severe acquired aplastic anemia. V gave up 8 bases and J gave up 0 bases, with 16 bases separating them. This CDR3 comprises 14 residues. The germline V gene has CDR1 SQVTM and CDR2 ANQGSEA. The material sequenced was sorted CD4+, CD8+, or CD8+CD57+ T cells (not recorded which) from PBMCs. This receptor was taken from a human donor with aplastic anemia. The chain recombines TRBV29-1 with TRBJ1-1, with TRBD1 as a possible D gene (5 bases). CDR3 in amino acids: CSPQDARVNTEAFF. CDR3 bases: TGCAGCCCACAGGACGCGCGGGTGAACACTGAAGCTTTCTTT.